Listed here are 24 T cell receptor beta chains from one sample, sequenced in a study of Graves' ophthalmopathy and Graves' hyperthyroidism. The authors amplified TCR beta CDR3 regions, and they did so from RNA transcripts for repertoire sequencing. First-round RT-PCR employed HTBI primers, with a second-round multiplex PCR after it. One entry per CDR3 protein results from TCRdb running MiXCR on the multiplex PCR reads. The sample holds over a million distinct CDR3 sequences, less than 45% seen once. The sequenced material came from peripheral blood or thyroid tissue (not recorded which). The origin of the receptors is an adult man with Graves' hyperthyroidism.

This chain connects TRBV19 to TRBJ1-5; tentatively, D is TRBD1 (5 bases). The V gene's germline CDR1 is LNHDA and CDR2 SQIVND (reference sequence). The CDR3 has 13 amino acids. The V end was cut by 9 bases, the J end by 7 bases, with 16 bases between. The CDR3 loop reads CASSFLWGQPQHF. CDR3 sequence (DNA): TGTGCCAGCAGTTTCCTGTGGGGCCAGCCCCAGCATTTT.

This clonotype was seen just once. This sequence joins TRBV19 and TRBJ2-7; D is perhaps TRBD1 or TRBD2 (6 bases each). Trimming cost V 5 bases and J 0 bases, with 17 bases left between them. Germline V gene sequence: CDR1 LNHDA, CDR2 SQIVND (reference sequence). CDR3 length: 16 amino acids. The CDR3 sequence is CASSPAGQGSSYEQYF. The CDR3 DNA follows: TGTGCCAGTAGTCCCGCGGGGCAGGGGAGCTCCTACGAGCAGTACTTC.

This clonotype appeared many times. V and J are TRBV20-1 and TRBJ2-7; D remains unclear. The CDR3 contains 12 residues. Germline V lookup: CDR1 DFQATT, CDR2 SNEGSKA (reference sequence). CDR3 bases: TGCAGCACCCCCAGGTCCCCTTGGGAGCAGTACTTC. Protein sequence: CSTPRSPWEQYF.

The genes are TRBV20-1 and TRBJ1-6, with 7 bases identical to TRBD1. Germline V gives CDR1 DFQATT, CDR2 SNEGSKA (reference sequence). The CDR3 runs to 12 residues. Trimming removed 0 bases from V and 14 bases from J; junction bases left unmatched: 4. The CDR3 DNA reads as TGCAGTGCTAGAGAGACAGGGTACACCCTCCACTTT. Protein product: CSARETGYTLHF.

The chain links TRBV2 to TRBJ2-5; D perhaps matches TRBD1 (6 bases). The CDR3 sequence is 16 residues long. The V gene lost 5 bases and the J gene lost 0 bases, with 16 bases spanning the gap. Germline V gene data show CDR1 as SNHLY and CDR2 as FYNNEI. CDR3 residues: CASSYDQGTHQETQYF. In nucleotides, the CDR3 is TGTGCCAGCAGTTATGATCAAGGGACACACCAAGAGACCCAGTACTTC.

The V and J genes are TRBV7-9 and TRBJ2-6; TRBD1 matches 10 bases. Looked up from germline, CDR1 is SEHNR and CDR2 is FQNEAQ (reference sequence). V lost 1 base, J lost 2 bases, and 11 bases stayed unmatched. This CDR3 spans 20 amino acids. The CDR3 region has the DNA TGTGCCAGCAGCTTAGGGTCGTGGGACAGGGGACCCCCTGGGGCCAACGTCCTGACTTTC. This gives the protein CASSLGSWDRGPPGANVLTF.

This clonotype was counted only a few times. The chain couples TRBV29-1 to TRBJ2-2; the D gene is possibly TRBD1 (5 bases). Looked up from germline, CDR1 is SQVTM and CDR2 is ANQGSEA. The CDR3 spans 13 residues. With 6 bases removed from V and 5 bases from J, the gap between germline ends came to 13 bases. The CDR3 is CSVTRAWTGELFF. In DNA form, the CDR3 reads TGCAGCGTCACCAGGGCGTGGACCGGGGAGCTGTTTTTT.

Many counts were recorded for this clonotype. The V gene is TRBV4-3, the J gene TRBJ1-5; D possibly corresponds to TRBD1 (5 bases). V was shortened by 0 bases and J by 0 bases, with 9 bases between the two germline ends. Germline CDR1 is LGHNA and CDR2 is YSLEER. The CDR3 sequence is 16 residues long. In DNA, the CDR3 is TGCGCCAGCAGCCAAGATCGGGGGAATAGCAATCAGCCCCAGCATTTT. Protein product: CASSQDRGNSNQPQHF.

This clonotype occurred many times. The chain is built from TRBV7-9 and TRBJ1-1, with D perhaps TRBD1 (6 bases). The germline V gene encodes CDR1 SEHNR and CDR2 FQNEAQ (reference sequence). This CDR3 spans 11 amino acids. V was clipped by 5 bases and J by 8 bases, with 9 bases between them. CDR3 sequence: CASSRQAEAFF. The CDR3 bases are TGTGCCAGCAGCCGACAGGCAGAAGCTTTCTTT.

This clonotype appeared many times. This rearrangement joins TRBV2 to TRBJ2-7; D ambiguous. V lost 8 bases, J lost 5 bases, and 7 bases lay in between. The CDR3 length is 10 residues. The germline gives CDR1 SNHLY, CDR2 FYNNEI. In DNA form, the CDR3 reads TGTGCCAGCGGAGCCGACGAGCAGTACTTC. Protein sequence: CASGADEQYF.

This chain connects TRBV29-1 to TRBJ2-7; no clear D. Trimming shortened V by 6 bases and J by 2 bases, and 8 bases separated the two germline ends. The CDR3 has 11 amino acids. The germline CDR1 and CDR2 sequences are SQVTM and ANQGSEA. Here the CDR3 reads CSVGFTYEQYF. CDR3 DNA sequence: TGCAGCGTCGGGTTTACCTACGAGCAGTACTTC.

This clonotype was counted once. The V and J genes are TRBV9 and TRBJ1-5, with D uncertain. Germline V lookup: CDR1 SGDLS, CDR2 YYNGEE. This CDR3 comprises 15 residues. Trimming pared 7 bases from V and 1 base from J, leaving 15 bases between. CDR3 nucleotides: TGTGCCAGCTCACCAACCAGGTGGAGCAATCAGCCCCAGCATTTT. Translated, it gives CASSPTRWSNQPQHF.

For this clonotype: This CDR3 fails to terminate in the conserved phenylalanine or tryptophan, so it likely reflects a read error. This rearrangement joins TRBV9 to TRBJ1-2, with TRBD1 matching 7 bases. The CDR3 loop spans 15 amino acids. Germline V gene lookup returns CDR1 SGDLS and CDR2 YYNGEE. The junction had 11 bases not matched to a gene; V was cut back by 4 bases and J by 5 bases. CDR3 DNA sequence: TGTGCCAGCAGCCAAGGTGGAGGGGGCGGGTATGGCTACACCTGC. This codes for CASSQGGGGGYGYTC.

This clonotype was seen only once. This may arise from a read error, as a much more abundant clone is one base away. J is TRBJ2-7 and V is TRBV12-3 or TRBV12-4, with 9 positions matching TRBD2. The CDR3 runs 12 residues. The trim removed 8 bases at V and 5 bases at J, leaving 4 bases unmatched. The CDR3 protein is CASGIAGDEQYF. In DNA, the CDR3 is TGTGCCAGCGGTATAGCGGGAGACGAGCAGTACTTC.

The CDR3 protein is CATSTDRVYEQYF. The CDR3 DNA sequence: TGTGCCACCAGTACAGACAGAGTCTACGAGCAGTACTTC. The V call is TRBV15, the J call TRBJ2-7, with a possible D match to TRBD1 (5 bases). CDR1 is LNHNV, CDR2 YYDKDF, per germline (reference sequence). The CDR3 has 13 amino acids. Trimming shortened V by 6 bases and J by 3 bases, and 12 bases separated the two germline ends.

This clonotype was found many times. The chain combines TRBV7-9 with TRBJ2-5, with 14 bases that match TRBD2. From germline, CDR1 is SEHNR and CDR2 FQNEAQ (reference sequence). The CDR3 has 16 amino acids. V was pared by 4 bases and J by 4 bases, with 5 bases of the junction left unmatched. CDR3 residues: CASSSGTSGRGETQYF. The CDR3 DNA reads as TGTGCCAGCAGCTCCGGGACTAGCGGGAGAGGAGAGACCCAGTACTTC. The full variable domain, completed using reference TRBV7-9 and TRBJ2-5, is DTGVSQNPRHKITKRGQNVTFRCDPISEHNRLYWYRQTLGQGPEFLTYFQNEAQLEKSRLLSDRFSAERPKGSFSTLEIQRTEQGDSAMYLCASSSGTSGRGETQYFGPGTRLLVL.

The V gene is TRBV5-1, the J gene TRBJ2-2, with a possible D match to TRBD1 (6 bases). V lost 1 base and J lost 8, with 15 bases in between. The CDR3 is 15 residues long. Germline V lookup: CDR1 SGHRS, CDR2 YFSETQ. CDR3 region: CASSLIGTGTGELFF. The CDR3 region has the DNA TGCGCCAGCAGCTTGATAGGCACCGGGACAGGGGAGCTGTTTTTT.

This chain connects TRBV2 to TRBJ1-5, with D possibly TRBD1 on 6 matching bases. Trimming pared 3 bases from V and 6 bases from J, leaving 9 bases between. This CDR3 region has 13 residues. CDR1 is SNHLY, CDR2 FYNNEI, per germline. The CDR3 here is CASSEAGVQPQHF. The CDR3 DNA reads as TGTGCCAGCAGTGAGGCAGGGGTTCAGCCCCAGCATTTT.

Only a few counts were recorded for this clonotype. The J gene is TRBJ2-7, the V gene TRBV5-1; TRBD2 aligns across 11 bases. The germline V gene encodes CDR1 SGHRS and CDR2 YFSETQ. Trimming removed 3 bases from V and 4 bases from J; junction bases left unmatched: 6. CDR3 length equals 15 residues. The CDR3 nucleotides read TGCGCCAGCAGCTCGGGACTAGCGGTGTTATACGAGCAGTACTTC. This codes for CASSSGLAVLYEQYF.

This clonotype appeared many times. This rearrangement joins TRBV14 to TRBJ1-1, with D tentatively TRBD1 (5 bases). V lost 2 bases to trimming and J lost 5 bases, with 18 bases between them. The CDR3 sequence is 16 residues long. Looked up from germline, CDR1 is SGHDN and CDR2 is FVKESK. CDR3 DNA: TGTGCCAGCAGCCAATCGCTTATTTTCGAGGGGACTGAAGCTTTCTTT. Translating it yields CASSQSLIFEGTEAFF.

This clonotype was observed a handful of times. This chain links TRBV20-1 with TRBJ1-4; D uncertain. Trimming left V 6 bases short and J 2 bases short, with 10 bases between. Germline CDR1 reads DFQATT; CDR2 reads SNEGSKA (reference sequence). This CDR3 is 13 amino acids long. The CDR3 nucleotides read TGCAGTGCCATTATTCGGACTAATGAAAAACTGTTTTTT. Translating gives CSAIIRTNEKLFF.

This clonotype was seen at least ten times. V and J are TRBV13 and TRBJ2-2, with unresolved D. V was trimmed by 4 bases and J by 11 bases, leaving 8 bases between them. Germline CDR1 and CDR2: PRHDT and FYEKMQ (reference sequence). The CDR3 loop spans 11 amino acids. The CDR3 sequence is CASSWGSELFF. CDR3 nucleotides: TGTGCCAGCAGCTGGGGAAGCGAGCTGTTTTTT.

Only a few counts were recorded for this clonotype. The chain joins TRBV12-3 or TRBV12-4 to TRBJ1-2; D ambiguous. The V gene lost 6 bases and the J gene lost 6 bases, with 20 bases spanning the gap. This CDR3 has 15 residues. The CDR3 bases are TGTGCCAGCAGGAACTTTACTCTCGGTTGGAATGGCTACACCTTC. It is translated as CASRNFTLGWNGYTF.

This clonotype was detected only once. The V and J genes are TRBV7-3 and TRBJ2-2; D is unclear. This CDR3 has 15 residues. Germline assignment: CDR1 SGHTA and CDR2 FQGTGA. With 2 bases removed from V and 4 bases from J, the gap between germline ends came to 11 bases. This CDR3 is CASSLLSTGTGELFF. CDR3 DNA sequence: TGTGCCAGCAGCTTACTCTCGACGGGCACCGGGGAGCTGTTTTTT.